The 4 T cell receptor beta chains below come from one sample, sequenced in a study of blood T cell repertoires in COVID-19. The method was immunoSEQ multiplex PCR; TCRdb's version includes in-frame clones alone and lacks a portion of them. The data contain tens of thousands of clones, 70% to 80% of them singletons. Sequencing was done on a sample of peripheral blood. Source of these receptors: a woman aged 70-85 years with acute or convalescent COVID-19.

The chain uses TRBV5-1 and TRBJ2-3; D unclear. The ends were cut back, 2 bases at V and 0 bases at J, with 10 bases in the middle. The CDR3 totals 15 residues. Germline V gives CDR1 SGHRS, CDR2 YFSETQ. The CDR3 DNA reads as TGCGCCAGCAGCTTTGGTCTAAAAAGCACAGATACGCAGTATTTT. Its protein is CASSFGLKSTDTQYF.

The V call is TRBV28, the J call TRBJ1-3, with D unclear. The CDR3 is 15 residues long. From germline, CDR1 is MDHEN and CDR2 SYDVKM. The germline V and J ends were trimmed by 8 bases and 0 bases, with 14 bases remaining between them. CDR3: CASGPWAGSGNTIYF. The CDR3 DNA reads as TGTGCCAGCGGCCCTTGGGCAGGCTCTGGAAACACCATATATTTT.

CDR3 residues: CATSDPYTDTQYF. CDR3 nucleotides: TGTGCCACCAGTGATCCCTACACAGATACGCAGTATTTT. The V gene is TRBV24-1, the J gene TRBJ2-3; D remains ambiguous. This CDR3 region has 13 residues. Germline V gene sequence: CDR1 KGHDR, CDR2 SFDVKD. Trimming took off 3 bases at V and 2 bases at J, with 5 bases between the two ends.

This clone was observed a handful of times. This chain joins TRBV7-2 and TRBJ2-7; 7 bases are a match to TRBD2. The CDR3 has 14 residues. Germline V gene lookup returns CDR1 SGHTA and CDR2 FQGNSA. With V trimmed by 4 bases and J by 0 bases, 3 bases remained unmatched. The CDR3 DNA reads TGTGCCAGCAGCTCAAGCGGGGACTCCTACGAGCAGTACTTC. This translates into CASSSSGDSYEQYF.